This T cell receptor beta chain was retrieved from a study of beta chain features in type 1 diabetes (dated by TCRdb to 2016 to 2018). Study-wide context: Mean age, gender distribution, total cell number and subset yield were not different between patients and healthy donors. A total of around 100 million sorted cells were examined across all samples, and RNA yield correlated strongly with the number of cells per subset. In the study, TCRB repertoires of sorted circulating CD4+ T cell subsets from recently diagnosed type 1 diabetes patients were compared with those of matched healthy donors. Whereas all 28 donors provided naive and central memory subsets, regulatory and stem cell-like memory subsets were isolated from just 8 patients and about 8 healthy donors.

Note on this clone: Its antigen is still unknown. Base qualities are missing; no much larger clone stands one base away.

Each donor gave one peripheral blood draw, averaging roughly 100 mL, which was collected into heparinised tubes. Using a panel that included CD45RO, CCR7, CD25, CD127, CD95 and CD27, naive, central memory, regulatory and stem cell-like memory CD4+ T cells were sorted on a BD FACSAria II. All sorted populations exceeded 98% purity. PBMCs were separated immediately by Lymphoprep density gradient centrifugation and were stained directly, without being cultured. To minimize batch effects, samples were stained and sorted in pairs, one healthy donor with one patient per experiment. Here is what the overall study found, with its caveats: A moderate but significant shortening of TCRB CDR3 length was observed in type 1 diabetes patients in all four CD4+ subsets. Fewer insertions and more nucleotide deletions at VDJ recombination sites were observed in patients with type 1 diabetes, implying thymic rearrangement abnormalities. Naive, central memory and regulatory TCRB repertoires appeared to be more similar among patients than among healthy donors. Because the HLA sub-analyses included only small numbers of individuals, any influence of HLA type on TCRB rearrangement was left unresolved. PCR might favor shorter templates, but patient and control samples were amplified and corrected together, so any skew would affect both groups equally. Sequencing cDNA rather than genomic DNA could over-represent highly expressing activated cells, although activation and CD3 levels did not differ between groups.

Per the germline V gene, MDHEN is the CDR1 and SYDVKM is the CDR2. V is cut by 3 bases and J by 9 bases, and the space between the germline ends is 12 bases. The CDR3, cysteine through phenylalanine, is 13 amino acids long. Of all the DNA, just the CDR3 is kept, 39 bases in frame from base 1. The entire isolated RNA was reverse transcribed using the High Capacity cDNA Reverse Transcription Kit, and thus expressed TCRB transcripts were sequenced. Naive, central memory and regulatory T cell samples underwent deep immunoSEQ sequencing, averaging approximately 3.3 million total reads per sample. Sorted cells were lysed in RLT buffer and RNA was extracted with DNase-treated RNeasy Micro or Mini kits, depending on cell number. Each cell subset was processed on its own to prevent cross-contamination, while patient and healthy donor samples were processed together. The immunoSEQ multiplex PCR was used to amplify TCRB sequences from cDNA, generating 87-bp fragments that spanned the CDR3 region. Sequencing of the amplicons was done on the Illumina HiSeq platform. The paper's data handling went like this. Synthetic template baselines were used to correct PCR bias computationally, reads within Hamming distance 2 were collapsed, and singletons that could not be merged were discarded. By aligning reads against IMGT, V, D and J genes, CDR3 length, and insertions or deletions at six rearrangement sites were assigned. Clonotype counts were normalized to sorted cell number within each subset before computing true diversity and Gini coefficients with the tcR R package. The overlap coefficient, calculated on TCRB nucleotide sequences, was used to measure repertoire sharing. Out-of-frame TCRB sequences from naive cells were analyzed as a proxy for the pre-selection repertoire. TCRdb mirrors the immuneACCESS table, restricted to in-frame sequences. Some clones are absent from its copies; in checked studies, under half trace to an unresolved V gene, and the reason for the others is unknown. The V and J calls and clone size are taken from that table; D and trimming were inferred from the DNA. This sample holds more than 250,000 clones; roughly a quarter were observed only once. The ten biggest clones cover 0.012% of the sample.

The sequenced material came from naive CD4+ T cells from blood. The cell subset or site tag for this specimen amounts to: true naive CD4+ T cells. The sequence is built from TRBV28 and TRBJ2-1; the D gene cannot be named for sure. The sequence was collected from a woman younger than 45 with type 1 diabetes. The CDR3 here reads CASSLATGGEQFF. DNA sequence: TGTGCCAGCAGTTTGGCCACCGGCGGTGAGCAGTTCTTC.